Below, 18 T cell receptor beta chains from the same sample are listed, as sequenced in a study of PD-1 blockade in classical Hodgkin lymphoma. This table comes from immunoSEQ multiplex PCR, and its TCRdb copy is limited to in-frame clones, with some not included. The sample yields 55,000 to 60,000 clones, approximately 90% seen once. All patients experienced relapse after autologous stem cell transplantation, and brentuximab vedotin exposure was variable. The sample consisted of peripheral blood mononuclear cells (PBMCs), taken before the second cycle of nivolumab. These receptors were collected from a human donor with classical Hodgkin lymphoma.

The V call is TRBV14, the J call TRBJ2-5; the D is unclear. The CDR3 contains 15 residues. Looked up from germline, CDR1 is SGHDN and CDR2 is FVKESK. V lost 2 bases, J lost 4 bases, and 14 bases lay in between. CDR3 sequence (DNA): TGTGCCAGCAGCCAACAACTACACATGGGAGAGACCCAGTACTTC. It is translated as CASSQQLHMGETQYF. The full variable domain, its missing parts supplied by reference TRBV14 and TRBJ2-5, is EAGVTQFPSHSVIEKGQTVTLRCDPISGHDNLYWYRRVMGKEIKFLLHFVKESKQDESGMPNNRFLAERTGGTYSTLKVQPAELEDSGVYFCASSQQLHMGETQYFGPGTRLLVL.

This chain uses TRBV7-9 with TRBJ2-1; 12 positions agree with TRBD2. The CDR3 has 17 residues. V shed 4 bases, J shed 4 bases, and the junction held 8 bases outside the gene matches. CDR1 and CDR2 (germline): SEHNR, FQNEAQ (reference sequence). CDR3 loop: CASSSLAGGPHYNEQFF. CDR3 sequence (DNA): TGTGCCAGCAGCTCTCTAGCGGGAGGGCCCCATTACAATGAGCAGTTCTTC.

The chain couples TRBV23-1 to TRBJ2-7, with 10 bases matching TRBD1. TRBV23-1 is assigned to the ORF class and has an uncertain function. V was clipped by 2 bases and J by 3 bases; unmatched bases: 10. The length of the CDR3 is 17 residues. CDR3 sequence reads: CASSQLNRDRGIYEQYF. The CDR3 coding sequence is TGCGCCAGCAGTCAACTTAACCGGGACAGGGGTATCTACGAGCAGTACTTC.

This chain connects TRBV21-1 to TRBJ2-7; TRBD2 is taken as the D call from the table, unchecked against the DNA. TRBV21-1 has pseudogene status. The CDR3 totals 15 residues. This CDR3 reads CASKKGLAGDDEQYF. CDR3 sequence (DNA): TGTGCCAGCAAGAAGGGACTAGCGGGAGACGACGAGCAGTACTTC.

V usage is TRBV29-1 and J usage is TRBJ1-1; the D gene is possibly TRBD1 (5 bases). The ends were cut back, 5 bases at V and 0 bases at J, with 16 bases in the middle. This CDR3 contains 15 residues. Per germline, CDR1 SQVTM and CDR2 ANQGSEA. The CDR3 DNA follows: TGCAGCGTTTCCCCACAGGTACCGATGAACACTGAAGCTTTCTTT. This gives the protein CSVSPQVPMNTEAFF.

The CDR3 spells CASSLDSSQETQYF. The CDR3 DNA sequence: TGTGCCAGCAGCCTCGACAGCTCCCAAGAGACCCAGTACTTC. V and J are TRBV7-9 and TRBJ2-5; possible D gene TRBD1, 5 bases. The CDR3 is made up of 14 amino acids. The V end lost 5 bases, the J end lost 1 base, and 11 bases lay between the germline ends. From germline, CDR1 is SEHNR and CDR2 FQNEAQ (reference sequence).

This clone occurred once. This CDR3 is also generated by other DNA sequences in the sample. This chain uses TRBV27 with TRBJ1-1, with 7 nucleotides matching TRBD1. Germline CDR1 reads MNHEY; CDR2 reads SMNVEV (reference sequence). Trimming at V came to 5 bases and at J to 5 bases, leaving 5 bases not matched to a gene. The CDR3 is made up of 13 amino acids. The CDR3 sequence: CASSLIQGTEAFF. The DNA for the CDR3 is TGTGCCAGCAGTCTAATACAGGGGACTGAAGCTTTCTTT.

The rearrangement uses TRBV9 and TRBJ2-5, with 9 bases lining up with TRBD2. After removal of 3 bases from V and 5 bases from J, the junction contained 8 bases not matched to a gene. Germline values: CDR1 SGDLS, CDR2 YYNGEE. The CDR3 consists of 15 residues. CDR3 nucleotide sequence: TGTGCCAGCAGCGCCGGGACTAGCCGCTCGGAGACCCAGTACTTC. Residues: CASSAGTSRSETQYF.

The V call is TRBV7-2, the J call TRBJ1-2; possibly TRBD1 for D (5 bases). CDR3 size: 13 residues. The germline V and J ends were trimmed by 4 bases and 5 bases, with 11 bases remaining between them. Germline V gene data show CDR1 as SGHTA and CDR2 as FQGNSA. CDR3 region: CASSSRWGYGYTF. The CDR3, as DNA: TGTGCCAGCAGCTCGAGGTGGGGGTATGGCTACACCTTC.

This clone was recorded only once. V and J are TRBV7-3 and TRBJ1-2; 11 bases agree with TRBD1. The CDR3 totals 15 residues. In germline, CDR1 is SGHTA, CDR2 FQGTGA. J was trimmed by 5 bases and V by 5 bases; bases with no gene match: 7. CDR3 nucleotides: TGTGCCAGCAGCCCAGGACAGGGGGCCGTGTATGGCTACACCTTC. Encoded protein: CASSPGQGAVYGYTF.

The chain is built from TRBV7-6 and TRBJ1-1, with D possibly matching TRBD1 (5 bases). This CDR3 comprises 12 residues. Looked up from germline, CDR1 is SGHVS and CDR2 is FNYEAQ. V was cut by 2 bases and J by 11 bases, with 12 bases left in between. CDR3 sequence reads: CASSLIGHGAFF. CDR3 coding DNA: TGTGCCAGCAGCTTAATTGGACACGGTGCTTTCTTT.

The rearrangement uses TRBV4-3 and TRBJ2-3; 7 nucleotides line up with TRBD2. Germline CDR1 and CDR2: LGHNA and YSLEER. Trimming at V came to 0 bases and at J to 7 bases, leaving 13 bases not matched to a gene. The length of the CDR3 is 17 residues. CDR3 loop: CASSQDREVGWVNTQYF. CDR3 DNA sequence: TGCGCCAGCAGCCAAGATCGGGAGGTTGGTTGGGTAAATACGCAGTATTTT.

This rearrangement joins TRBV19 to TRBJ2-3; 8 nucleotides match TRBD1. The junction had 5 bases not matched to a gene; V was cut back by 4 bases and J by 8 bases. The CDR3 runs to 13 residues. Germline assignment: CDR1 LNHDA and CDR2 SQIVND (reference sequence). The CDR3 loop is CASSTGQGGTQYF. CDR3 nucleotide sequence: TGTGCCAGTAGTACAGGACAGGGAGGTACGCAGTATTTT.

V is TRBV4-1 and J is TRBJ2-5; tentatively, D is TRBD1 (5 bases). Germline CDR1 reads MGHRA; CDR2 reads YSYEKL. Trimming took off 1 base at V and 2 bases at J, with 14 bases between the two ends. The CDR3 has 16 amino acids. CDR3 sequence reads: CASSQAAGLGQETQYF. CDR3 nucleotide sequence: TGCGCCAGCAGCCAAGCCGCAGGGCTCGGTCAAGAGACCCAGTACTTC.

This clone was recorded once. The genes are TRBV7-6 and TRBJ2-5, with TRBD2 identical over 9 bases. Germline V gives CDR1 SGHVS, CDR2 FNYEAQ. The trim removed 4 bases at V and 3 bases at J, leaving 6 bases unmatched. CDR3 length equals 15 residues. Written as DNA, the CDR3 is TGTGCCAGCAGCTATAGACTAGCGGCGAAAGAGACCCAGTACTTC. Translation: CASSYRLAAKETQYF.

The rearrangement uses TRBV5-5 and TRBJ1-1, with TRBD1 identical over 8 bases. The CDR3 has 15 amino acids. Germline V CDR1 and CDR2: SGHKS, YYEKEE (reference sequence). Trimming removed 0 bases from V and 3 bases from J; junction bases left unmatched: 4. CDR3 sequence reads: CASSLDRGDYTEAFF. The CDR3 bases are TGTGCCAGCAGCTTGGACAGGGGGGATTACACTGAAGCTTTCTTT.

This clone was observed once. The V call is TRBV12-1, the J call TRBJ1-1; the DNA was not compared with TRBD1, the D call given in the table. TRBV12-1 is noted as a pseudogene. CDR3 length: 17 residues. Written as DNA, the CDR3 is TGTGCCAGCAGCCCACCAAGTAAGGGGGAAATGAACACTGAAGCTTTCTTT. Translation gives CASSPPSKGEMNTEAFF.

This rearrangement joins TRBV30 to TRBJ1-2; D is uncertain. The CDR3 is 12 residues long. Trimming stripped 4 bases from V and 8 bases from J, with 14 bases between. The germline gives CDR1 GTSNPN, CDR2 SVGIG (reference sequence). In nucleotides, the CDR3 is TGTGCCTGGACCGAGGGTTTGTTCGGCTACACCTTC. Translated, it gives CAWTEGLFGYTF.